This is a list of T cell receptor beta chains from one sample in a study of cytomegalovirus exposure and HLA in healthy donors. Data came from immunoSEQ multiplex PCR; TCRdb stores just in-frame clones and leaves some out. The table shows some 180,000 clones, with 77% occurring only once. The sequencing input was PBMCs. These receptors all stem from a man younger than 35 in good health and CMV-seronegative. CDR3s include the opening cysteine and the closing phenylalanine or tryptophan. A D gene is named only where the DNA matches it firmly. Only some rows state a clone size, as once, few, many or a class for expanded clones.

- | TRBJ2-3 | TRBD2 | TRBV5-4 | CASSLIAGGSLDTQYF | TGTGCCAGCAGCTTAATAGCGGGGGGGAGTTTAGATACGCAGTATTTT
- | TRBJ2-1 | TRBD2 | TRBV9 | CASSPGLASYNEQFF | TGTGCCAGCAGCCCTGGACTAGCGTCCTACAATGAGCAGTTCTTC
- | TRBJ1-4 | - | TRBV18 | CASSEAEKLFF | TGTGCCAGCTCGGAGGCTGAAAAACTGTTTTTT
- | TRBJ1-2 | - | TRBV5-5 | CASSLFADGYTF | TGTGCCAGCAGCTTGTTCGCGGATGGCTACACCTTC
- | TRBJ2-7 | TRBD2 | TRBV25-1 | CASSQGGNPYEQYF | TGTGCCAGCAGCCAGGGAGGGAACCCCTACGAGCAGTACTTC
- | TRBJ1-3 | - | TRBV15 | CATTDILGRVGNTIYF | TGTGCCACCACCGACATCCTGGGCAGGGTTGGAAACACCATATATTTT
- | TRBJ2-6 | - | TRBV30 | CAWPGDSGANVLTF | TGTGCCTGGCCCGGGGATTCTGGGGCCAACGTCCTGACTTTC
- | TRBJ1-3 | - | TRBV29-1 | CSVVAGSGNTIYF | TGCAGCGTTGTGGCGGGTAGTGGAAACACCATATATTTT
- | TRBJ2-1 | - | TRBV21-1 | CASSKPFRSYNEQFF | TGTGCCAGCAGCAAACCCTTTCGGTCCTACAATGAGCAGTTCTTC
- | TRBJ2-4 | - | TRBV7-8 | CASSLDGRGENIQYF | TGTGCCAGCAGCTTAGATGGCAGGGGGGAAAACATTCAGTACTTC
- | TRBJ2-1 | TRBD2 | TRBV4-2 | CASSPLAGGSNEQFF | TGTGCCAGCAGCCCCTTAGCGGGAGGGTCAAATGAGCAGTTCTTC
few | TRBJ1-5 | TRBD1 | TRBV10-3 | CAISESRTGGTISNQPQHF | TGTGCCATCAGTGAGTCTCGGACAGGGGGGACAATTAGCAATCAGCCCCAGCATTTT
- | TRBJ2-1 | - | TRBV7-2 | CASSLSSTGSSYNEQFF | TGTGCCAGCAGCTTAAGTTCGACAGGTTCCTCCTACAATGAGCAGTTCTTC
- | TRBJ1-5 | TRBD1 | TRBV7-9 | CASSLTRGQGISQPQHF | TGTGCCAGCAGCTTAACCAGAGGACAGGGTATAAGTCAGCCCCAGCATTTT
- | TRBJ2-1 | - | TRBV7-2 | CASSSNTGRVNEQFF | TGTGCCAGCAGCTCCAATACAGGGAGGGTAAATGAGCAGTTCTTC
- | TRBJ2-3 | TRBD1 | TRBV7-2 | CASNHRDRGSDTQYF | TGTGCCAGCAATCACCGGGACAGGGGTTCAGATACGCAGTATTTT
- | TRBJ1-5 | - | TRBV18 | CASSSEGDQPQHF | TGTGCCAGCTCCAGCGAAGGCGATCAGCCCCAGCATTTT
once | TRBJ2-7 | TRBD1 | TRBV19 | CASSPGQAYEQYF | TGTGCCAGTAGTCCGGGACAGGCCTACGAGCAGTACTTC
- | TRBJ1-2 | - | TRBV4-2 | CASSQDLFGNYGYTF | TGTGCCAGCAGCCAAGACCTATTCGGTAACTATGGCTACACCTTC
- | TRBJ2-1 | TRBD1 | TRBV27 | CASSDRGEQFF | TGTGCCAGCAGTGACAGGGGTGAGCAGTTCTTC
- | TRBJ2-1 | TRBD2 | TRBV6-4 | CASSDHGLAGGFNKNEQFF | TGTGCCAGCAGTGACCATGGACTAGCGGGAGGGTTTAATAAAAATGAGCAGTTCTTC
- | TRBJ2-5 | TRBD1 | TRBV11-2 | CASSPNRGWETQYF | TGTGCCAGCAGCCCAAACAGGGGGTGGGAGACCCAGTACTTC
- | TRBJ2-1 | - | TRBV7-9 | CASTHTMGREQFF | TGTGCCAGCACCCATACTATGGGGCGTGAGCAGTTCTTC
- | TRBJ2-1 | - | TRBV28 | CASSLARYEQFF | TGTGCCAGCAGTTTGGCGCGGTATGAGCAGTTCTTC
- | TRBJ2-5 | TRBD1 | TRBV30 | CALDRGLSQETQYF | TGTGCCTTAGACAGGGGGCTAAGTCAAGAGACCCAGTACTTC
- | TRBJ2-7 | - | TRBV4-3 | CASSQDRTPSSYEQYF | TGCGCCAGCAGCCAAGACAGGACACCCAGCTCCTACGAGCAGTACTTC
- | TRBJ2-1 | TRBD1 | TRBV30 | CAWSNPGTGNYNEQFF | TGTGCCTGGAGTAATCCCGGGACAGGGAATTACAATGAGCAGTTCTTC